The 19 T cell receptor beta chains below all came from one sample that was sequenced in a study of patients and donors after allogeneic stem cell transplantation. TCRdb ran MiXCR on the RT-PCR reads and lists one entry per CDR3 protein. The sample records tens of thousands of distinct CDR3 sequences, more than 30% being singletons. What was sequenced was blood, either unsorted or a sorted T cell fraction (not recorded which). These receptors all stem from a human donor who was either an allogeneic HSCT recipient or a stem cell or donor lymphocyte infusion donor (not recorded which). It is not recorded whose cells these are; they may come from a transplant donor.

This clonotype has only a few counts. This sequence joins TRBV25-1 and TRBJ1-1; 8 positions agree with TRBD1. This CDR3 region has 17 residues. CDR1 is MGHDK, CDR2 SYGVNS, per germline. The junction had 12 bases not matched to a gene; V was cut back by 2 bases and J by 4 bases. The CDR3, as DNA: TGTGCCAGCAGTGAAGCCACAATCGGACAGGGTTCCACTGAAGCTTTCTTT. This encodes CASSEATIGQGSTEAFF. The complete variable domain, with remaining parts taken from reference TRBV25-1 and TRBJ1-1, reads EADIYQTPRYLVIGTGKKITLECSQTMGHDKMYWYQQDPGMELHLIHYSYGVNSTEKGDLSSESTVSRIRTEHFPLTLESARPSHTSQYLCASSEATIGQGSTEAFFGQGTRLTVV.

The chain carries TRBV7-3 and TRBJ1-6, with 7 bases that match TRBD1. The germline V gene has CDR1 SGHTA and CDR2 FQGTGA. V lost 1 base and J lost 15; bases outside the gene matches: 6. The CDR3 length is 13 residues. This CDR3 is CASSLNPGQFLHF. CDR3 sequence (DNA): TGTGCCAGCAGCTTAAACCCGGGACAGTTCCTCCACTTT.

This clonotype turned up a few times. The chain recombines TRBV12-3 or TRBV12-4 with TRBJ2-7; TRBD2 matches at 8 bases. The CDR3 has 16 residues. Losses at the gene ends were 6 bases for V and 2 bases for J; bases not matched to a gene: 12. Here the CDR3 reads CASSPFWLAGPYEQYF. The CDR3 nucleotides read TGTGCCAGCAGCCCCTTTTGGCTAGCGGGTCCCTACGAGCAGTACTTC.

The chain has TRBV5-1 and TRBJ2-7; D is ambiguous. The CDR3 has 14 amino acids. CDR1 is SGHRS, CDR2 YFSETQ, per germline. Deletions cut 0 bases from V and 2 bases from J, with 9 bases between. The CDR3 region is CASSLVGSTYEQYF. The CDR3, as DNA: TGCGCCAGCAGCTTGGTGGGATCCACCTACGAGCAGTACTTC.

This clonotype was seen many times. V usage is TRBV6-5 and J usage is TRBJ1-5, with D perhaps matching TRBD1 (5 bases). Trimming took off 0 bases at V and 6 bases at J, with 12 bases between the two ends. Looked up from germline, CDR1 is MNHEY and CDR2 is SVGAGI. This CDR3 region has 15 residues. The CDR3 DNA reads as TGTGCCAGCAGTTACTCCGGGGCGGTAGGTCAGCCCCAGCATTTT. Encoded protein: CASSYSGAVGQPQHF.

The chain is built from TRBV4-3 and TRBJ2-7; the D gene could be TRBD1 or TRBD2 (5 bases each). This CDR3 has 13 amino acids. V dropped 4 bases and J dropped 2 bases, with 9 bases sitting between them. Per the germline V gene, CDR1 is LGHNA and CDR2 is YSLEER. In DNA form, the CDR3 reads TGCGCCAGCAGCCCGGGACCCCCCTACGAGCAGTACTTC. The encoded protein is CASSPGPPYEQYF.

CDR3 in amino acids: CASSQALAGSADTQYF. CDR3 sequence (DNA): TGCGCCAGCAGCCAAGCGCTAGCGGGAAGTGCAGATACGCAGTATTTT. The chain joins TRBV4-3 to TRBJ2-3, with 9 bases that match TRBD2. Germline values: CDR1 LGHNA, CDR2 YSLEER. Trimming removed 1 base from V and 4 bases from J; junction bases left unmatched: 6. This CDR3 is built from 16 residues.

The J gene is TRBJ1-2, the V gene TRBV6-5; no firm D call. Deletions cut 0 bases from V and 4 bases from J, with 9 bases between. The CDR3 is 14 amino acids. Germline V CDR1 and CDR2: MNHEY, SVGAGI. CDR3 DNA: TGTGCCAGCAGTTACTCGGGTCCGTTCTATGGCTACACCTTC. Protein sequence: CASSYSGPFYGYTF.

The chain recombines TRBV28 with TRBJ1-3; D is perhaps TRBD1 (6 bases). The CDR3 loop spans 15 amino acids. Germline V lookup: CDR1 MDHEN, CDR2 SYDVKM. Between the trimmed V and J ends, which lost 3 bases and 0 bases, there was a span of 9 bases. This chain's CDR3 is CASSLGDNSGNTIYF. The CDR3 DNA is TGTGCCAGCAGTTTGGGGGACAACTCTGGAAACACCATATATTTT.

In its sample, this clonotype was seen a few times. This chain links TRBV6-1 with TRBJ1-6; 7 bases line up with TRBD1. The CDR3 consists of 15 residues. With 6 bases clipped from V and 5 bases from J, the junction kept 7 bases outside the gene matches. Germline V gene lookup returns CDR1 MNHNS and CDR2 SASEGT. CDR3 protein: CASSFGTANNSPLHF. CDR3 nucleotide sequence: TGTGCCAGCAGCTTCGGGACAGCTAATAATTCACCCCTCCACTTT.

The V gene is TRBV7-9, the J gene TRBJ2-5, with 9 bases that match TRBD1. Germline V lookup: CDR1 SEHNR, CDR2 FQNEAQ (reference sequence). This CDR3 contains 14 residues. V lost 6 bases and J lost 5; bases outside the gene matches: 7. This chain's CDR3 is CASRGQGGFETQYF. DNA of the CDR3: TGTGCCAGCAGGGGACAGGGAGGTTTTGAGACCCAGTACTTC. Complete variable domain (other parts from reference TRBV7-9 and TRBJ2-5): DTGVSQNPRHKITKRGQNVTFRCDPISEHNRLYWYRQTLGQGPEFLTYFQNEAQLEKSRLLSDRFSAERPKGSFSTLEIQRTEQGDSAMYLCASRGQGGFETQYFGPGTRLLVL.

This clonotype came up a few times. No DNA is shown, since the ends of the CDR3 on it are uncertain; the CDR3 is the one TCRdb lists. This rearrangement joins TRBV9 to TRBJ2-3. From its first to its last residue, the CDR3 has 15 amino acids. Germline CDR1 reads SGDLS; CDR2 reads YYNGEE. Here the CDR3 reads CASSVSPLWGDTQYF.

Only a few counts were recorded for this clonotype. This chain uses TRBV24-1 with TRBJ1-1, with a possible D match to TRBD1 (6 bases). With 10 bases removed from V and 1 base from J, the gap between germline ends came to 12 bases. The CDR3 consists of 13 residues. Germline-derived CDR1 and CDR2 are KGHDR and SFDVKD. CDR3 loop: CATRLQGNTEAFF. The CDR3 DNA reads as TGTGCCACAAGGCTACAGGGGAACACTGAAGCTTTCTTT.

The CDR3 protein is CASSQDRGTGGYEQYF. CDR3 coding DNA: TGTGCCAGCAGCCAAGATCGAGGGACAGGGGGCTACGAGCAGTACTTC. The chain recombines TRBV4-2 with TRBJ2-7; 11 nucleotides align to TRBD1. J gave up 3 bases and V 0 bases, and 4 bases lay outside the gene matches. CDR1 is LGHNA and CDR2 is YNFKEQ in the germline V gene. This CDR3 has 16 amino acids.

This clonotype came up a few times. The chain has TRBV20-1 and TRBJ2-3; 16 nucleotides align to TRBD2. This CDR3 is built from 18 residues. Germline CDR1 DFQATT, CDR2 SNEGSKA (reference sequence). Trimming took 2 bases from V and 1 from J; bases not matched to a gene: 6. This CDR3 reads CSARPPGTSGRGTDTQYF. The DNA of the CDR3 is TGCAGTGCTAGACCCCCCGGGACTAGCGGGAGGGGCACAGATACGCAGTATTTT.

The CDR3 sequence is CASSYRHPNTGELFF. CDR3 nucleotide sequence: TGTGCCAGCAGTTACCGACATCCGAACACCGGGGAGCTGTTTTTT. V gene TRBV6-2 or TRBV6-3 combines with J gene TRBJ2-2; no clear D gene. Looked up from germline, CDR1 is MNHEY and CDR2 is SVGEGT. V lost 2 bases and J 0 bases, leaving 7 bases between the germline ends. The CDR3 has 15 amino acids.

In its sample, this clonotype was seen a few times. This chain uses TRBV27 with TRBJ2-7; D uncertain. Germline CDR1 reads MNHEY; CDR2 reads SMNVEV (reference sequence). The ends were cut back, 3 bases at V and 7 bases at J, with 10 bases in the middle. The CDR3 totals 12 residues. The CDR3 nucleotides are TGTGCCAGCAGTTTCCAATATGGGGAGCAGTACTTC. Translating gives CASSFQYGEQYF.

This clonotype was picked up many times. The CDR3 sequence is CASSPGGNQPQHF. The CDR3 nucleotides read TGCGCCAGCAGCCCCGGTGGGAATCAGCCCCAGCATTTT. The chain couples TRBV4-1 to TRBJ1-5; D gene uncertain. CDR3 size: 13 residues. The V gene lost 4 bases and the J gene lost 4 bases, with 8 bases spanning the gap. Looked up from germline, CDR1 is MGHRA and CDR2 is YSYEKL.

This clonotype has ten or more counts. The J gene is TRBJ1-5, the V gene TRBV10-3; TRBD1 might be the D (5 bases). Germline V gives CDR1 ENHRY, CDR2 SYGVKD. The ends were cut back, 1 base at V and 2 bases at J, with 15 bases in the middle. The CDR3 runs 17 residues. CDR3 nucleotides: TGTGCCATCAGTGAGTACCCAGGGAAATGGGGCAATCAGCCCCAGCATTTT. Translation gives CAISEYPGKWGNQPQHF.